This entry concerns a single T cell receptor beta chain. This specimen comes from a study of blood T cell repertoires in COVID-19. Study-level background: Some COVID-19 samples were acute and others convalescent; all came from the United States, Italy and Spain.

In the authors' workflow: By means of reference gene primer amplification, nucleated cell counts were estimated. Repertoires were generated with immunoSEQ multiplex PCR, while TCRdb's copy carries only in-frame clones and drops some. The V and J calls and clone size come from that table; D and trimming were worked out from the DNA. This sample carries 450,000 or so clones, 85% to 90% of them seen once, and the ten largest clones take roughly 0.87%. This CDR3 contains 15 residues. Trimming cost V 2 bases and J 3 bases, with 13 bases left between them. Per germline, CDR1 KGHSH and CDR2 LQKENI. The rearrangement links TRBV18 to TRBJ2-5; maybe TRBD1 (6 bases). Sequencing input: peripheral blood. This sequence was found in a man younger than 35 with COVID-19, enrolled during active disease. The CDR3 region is CASSPSSGEKETQYF. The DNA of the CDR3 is TGTGCCAGCTCACCATCTTCAGGGGAGAAAGAGACCCAGTACTTC.